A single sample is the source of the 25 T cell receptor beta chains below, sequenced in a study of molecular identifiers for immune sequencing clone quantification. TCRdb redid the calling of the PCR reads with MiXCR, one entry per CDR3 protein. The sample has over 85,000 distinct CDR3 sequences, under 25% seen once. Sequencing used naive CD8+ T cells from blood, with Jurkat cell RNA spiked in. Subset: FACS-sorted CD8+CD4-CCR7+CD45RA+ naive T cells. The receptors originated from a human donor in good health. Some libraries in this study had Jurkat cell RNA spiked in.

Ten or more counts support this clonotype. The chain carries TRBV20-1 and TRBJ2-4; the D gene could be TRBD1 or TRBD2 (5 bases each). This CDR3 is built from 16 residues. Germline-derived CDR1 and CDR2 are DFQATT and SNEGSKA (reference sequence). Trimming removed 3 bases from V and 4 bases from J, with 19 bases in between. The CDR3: CSARKPSGGSKNIQYF. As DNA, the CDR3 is TGCAGTGCTAGGAAACCCAGTGGGGGATCAAAAAACATTCAGTACTTC.

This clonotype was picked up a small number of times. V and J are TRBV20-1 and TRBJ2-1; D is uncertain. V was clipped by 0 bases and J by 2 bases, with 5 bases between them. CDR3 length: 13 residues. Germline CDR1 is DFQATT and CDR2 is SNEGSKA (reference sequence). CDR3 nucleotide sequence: TGCAGTGCTAGAGATCCCGCCTACAATGAGCAGTTCTTC. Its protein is CSARDPAYNEQFF.

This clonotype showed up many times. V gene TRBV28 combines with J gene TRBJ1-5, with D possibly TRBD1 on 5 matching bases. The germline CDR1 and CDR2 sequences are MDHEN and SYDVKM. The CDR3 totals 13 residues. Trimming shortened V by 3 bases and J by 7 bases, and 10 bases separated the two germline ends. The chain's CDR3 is CASSFREGQPQHF. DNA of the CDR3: TGTGCCAGCAGTTTCAGGGAGGGCCAGCCCCAGCATTTT.

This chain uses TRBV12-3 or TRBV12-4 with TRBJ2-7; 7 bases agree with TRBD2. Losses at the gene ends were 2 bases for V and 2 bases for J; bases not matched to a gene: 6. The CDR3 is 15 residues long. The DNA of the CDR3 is TGTGCCAGCAGTTTACAGCGGGGCCAAACCTACGAGCAGTACTTC. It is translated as CASSLQRGQTYEQYF.

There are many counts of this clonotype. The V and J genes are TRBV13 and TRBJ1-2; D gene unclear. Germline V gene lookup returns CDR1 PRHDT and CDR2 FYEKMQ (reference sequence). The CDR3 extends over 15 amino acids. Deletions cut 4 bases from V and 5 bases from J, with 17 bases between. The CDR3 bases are TGTGCCAGCAGCTCCGGACTCCTTCCCCATTATGGCTACACCTTC. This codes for CASSSGLLPHYGYTF.

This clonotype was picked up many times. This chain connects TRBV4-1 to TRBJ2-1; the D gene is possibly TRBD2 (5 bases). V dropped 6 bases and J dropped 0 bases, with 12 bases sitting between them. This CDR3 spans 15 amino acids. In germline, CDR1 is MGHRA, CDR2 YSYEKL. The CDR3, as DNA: TGCGCCAGCAGTCCCGGGGATAGCTCCTACAATGAGCAGTTCTTC. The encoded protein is CASSPGDSSYNEQFF.

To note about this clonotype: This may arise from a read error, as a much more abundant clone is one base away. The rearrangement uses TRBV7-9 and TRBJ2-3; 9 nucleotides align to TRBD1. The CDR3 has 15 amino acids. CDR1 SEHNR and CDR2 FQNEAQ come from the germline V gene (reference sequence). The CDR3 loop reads CASSPTDRGADTRYF. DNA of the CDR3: TGTGCCAGCAGCCCGACGGACAGGGGCGCAGATACGCGGTATTTT.

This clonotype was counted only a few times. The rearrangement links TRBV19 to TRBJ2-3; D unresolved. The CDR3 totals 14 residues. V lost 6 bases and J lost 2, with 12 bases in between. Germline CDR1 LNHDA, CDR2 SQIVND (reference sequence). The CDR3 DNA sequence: TGTGCCAGTAGCCCTCGGACCTACACAGATACGCAGTATTTT. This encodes CASSPRTYTDTQYF.

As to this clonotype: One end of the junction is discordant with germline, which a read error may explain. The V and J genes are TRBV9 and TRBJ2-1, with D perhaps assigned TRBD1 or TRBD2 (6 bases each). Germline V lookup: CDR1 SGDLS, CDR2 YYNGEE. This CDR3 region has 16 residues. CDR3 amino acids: CAGSVESRGTYNEQFF. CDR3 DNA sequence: TGTGCCGGCAGCGTAGAGTCGAGGGGGACTTACAATGAGCAGTTCTTC. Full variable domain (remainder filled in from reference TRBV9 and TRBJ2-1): DSGVTQTPKHLITATGQRVTLRCSPRSGDLSVYWYQQSLDQGLQFLIQYYNGEERAKGNILERFSAQQFPDLHSELNLSSLELGDSALYFCAGSVESRGTYNEQFFGPGTRLTVL.

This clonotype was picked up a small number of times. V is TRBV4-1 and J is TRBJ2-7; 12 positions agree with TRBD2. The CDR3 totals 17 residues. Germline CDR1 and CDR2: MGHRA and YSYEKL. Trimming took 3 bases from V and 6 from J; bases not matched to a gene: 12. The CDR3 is CASSQGTTSGSYREQYF. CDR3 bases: TGCGCCAGCAGCCAGGGCACGACTAGCGGGAGCTATCGCGAGCAGTACTTC.

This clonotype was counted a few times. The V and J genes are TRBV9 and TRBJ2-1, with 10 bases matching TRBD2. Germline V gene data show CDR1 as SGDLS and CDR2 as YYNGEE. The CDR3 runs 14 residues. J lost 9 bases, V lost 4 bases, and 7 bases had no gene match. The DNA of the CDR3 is TGTGCCAGCAGCACGAGCGGGAGGGCCAGTGAGCAGTTCTTC. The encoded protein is CASSTSGRASEQFF. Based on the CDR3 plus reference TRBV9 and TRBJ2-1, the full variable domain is DSGVTQTPKHLITATGQRVTLRCSPRSGDLSVYWYQQSLDQGLQFLIQYYNGEERAKGNILERFSAQQFPDLHSELNLSSLELGDSALYFCASSTSGRASEQFFGPGTRLTVL.

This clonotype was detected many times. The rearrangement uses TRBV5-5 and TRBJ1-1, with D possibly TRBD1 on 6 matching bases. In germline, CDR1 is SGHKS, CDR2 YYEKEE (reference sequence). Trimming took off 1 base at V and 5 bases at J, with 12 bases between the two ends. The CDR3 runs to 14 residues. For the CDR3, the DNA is TGTGCCAGCAGCTTGTTACAGGGAGGGACTGAAGCTTTCTTT. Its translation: CASSLLQGGTEAFF.

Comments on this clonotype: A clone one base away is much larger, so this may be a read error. The CDR3 sequence is CSAGGGGTYGYTF. In DNA form, the CDR3 reads TGCAGTGCTGGAGGGGGAGGGACCTATGGCTACACCTTC. The chain couples TRBV20-1 to TRBJ1-2, with a weak D call TRBD1 (6 bases). Germline lookup yields CDR1 DFQATT and CDR2 SNEGSKA (reference sequence). This CDR3 contains 13 residues. V lost 5 bases and J lost 4, with 14 bases in between.

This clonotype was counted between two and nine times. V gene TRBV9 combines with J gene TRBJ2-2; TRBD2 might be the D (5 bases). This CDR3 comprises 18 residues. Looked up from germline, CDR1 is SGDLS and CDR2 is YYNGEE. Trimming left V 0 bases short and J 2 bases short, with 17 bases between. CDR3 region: CASSVEVRASGNTGELFF. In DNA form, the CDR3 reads TGTGCCAGCAGCGTAGAGGTGAGGGCCAGCGGAAACACCGGGGAGCTGTTTTTT. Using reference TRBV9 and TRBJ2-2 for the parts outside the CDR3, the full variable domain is DSGVTQTPKHLITATGQRVTLRCSPRSGDLSVYWYQQSLDQGLQFLIQYYNGEERAKGNILERFSAQQFPDLHSELNLSSLELGDSALYFCASSVEVRASGNTGELFFGEGSRLTVL.

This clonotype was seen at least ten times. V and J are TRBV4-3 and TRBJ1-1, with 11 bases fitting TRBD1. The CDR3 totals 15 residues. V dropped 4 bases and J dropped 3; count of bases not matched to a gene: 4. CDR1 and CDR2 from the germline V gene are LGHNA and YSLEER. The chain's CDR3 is CASSRDRGFDTEAFF. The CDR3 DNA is TGCGCCAGCAGCCGGGACAGGGGGTTCGACACTGAAGCTTTCTTT.

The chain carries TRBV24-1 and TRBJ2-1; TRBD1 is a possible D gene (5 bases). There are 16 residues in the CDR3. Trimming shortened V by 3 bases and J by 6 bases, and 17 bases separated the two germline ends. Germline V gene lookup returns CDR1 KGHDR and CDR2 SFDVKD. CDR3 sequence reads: CATSDPKGRGGNEQFF. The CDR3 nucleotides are TGTGCCACCAGTGATCCCAAAGGTAGGGGCGGCAATGAGCAGTTCTTC.

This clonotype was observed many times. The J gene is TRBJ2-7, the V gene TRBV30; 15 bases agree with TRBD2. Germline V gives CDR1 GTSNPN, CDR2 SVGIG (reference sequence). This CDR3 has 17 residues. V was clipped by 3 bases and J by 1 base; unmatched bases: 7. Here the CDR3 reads CAWRAGTSGGNSYEQYF. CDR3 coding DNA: TGTGCCTGGAGAGCCGGGACTAGCGGGGGGAATTCCTACGAGCAGTACTTC.

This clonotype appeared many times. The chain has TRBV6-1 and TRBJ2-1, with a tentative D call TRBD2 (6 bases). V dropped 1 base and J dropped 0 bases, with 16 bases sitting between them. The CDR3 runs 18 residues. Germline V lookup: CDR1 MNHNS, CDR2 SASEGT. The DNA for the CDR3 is TGTGCCAGCAGTGAAGACCCTCCGTGGGGGGACTCCTACAATGAGCAGTTCTTC. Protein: CASSEDPPWGDSYNEQFF.

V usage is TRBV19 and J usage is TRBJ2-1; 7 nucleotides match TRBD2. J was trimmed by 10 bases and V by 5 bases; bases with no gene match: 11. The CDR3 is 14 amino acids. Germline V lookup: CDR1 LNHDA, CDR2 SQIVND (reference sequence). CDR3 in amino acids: CASSPWASGPEQFF. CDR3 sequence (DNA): TGTGCCAGTAGTCCATGGGCTAGCGGACCCGAGCAGTTCTTC.

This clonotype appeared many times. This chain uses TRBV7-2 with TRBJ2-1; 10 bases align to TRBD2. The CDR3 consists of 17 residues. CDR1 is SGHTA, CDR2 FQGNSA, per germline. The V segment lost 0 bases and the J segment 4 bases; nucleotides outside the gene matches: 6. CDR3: CASSLAPLAGAYNEQFF. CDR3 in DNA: TGTGCCAGCAGCTTAGCGCCGCTAGCGGGGGCTTACAATGAGCAGTTCTTC.

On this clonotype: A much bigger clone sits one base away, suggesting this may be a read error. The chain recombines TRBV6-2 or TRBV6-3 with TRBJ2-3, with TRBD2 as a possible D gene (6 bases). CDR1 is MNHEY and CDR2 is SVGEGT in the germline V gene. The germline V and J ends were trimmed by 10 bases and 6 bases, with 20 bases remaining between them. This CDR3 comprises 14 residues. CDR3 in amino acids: CANRPPAGLDTQYF. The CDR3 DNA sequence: TGTGCCAACAGGCCACCCGCGGGGTTGGATACGCAGTATTTT.

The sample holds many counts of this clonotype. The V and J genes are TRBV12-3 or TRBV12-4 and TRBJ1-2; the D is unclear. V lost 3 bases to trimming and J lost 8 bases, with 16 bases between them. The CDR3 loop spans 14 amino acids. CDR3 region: CASSFGSHVGGYTF. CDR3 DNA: TGTGCCAGCAGTTTTGGGTCCCACGTGGGGGGCTACACCTTC.

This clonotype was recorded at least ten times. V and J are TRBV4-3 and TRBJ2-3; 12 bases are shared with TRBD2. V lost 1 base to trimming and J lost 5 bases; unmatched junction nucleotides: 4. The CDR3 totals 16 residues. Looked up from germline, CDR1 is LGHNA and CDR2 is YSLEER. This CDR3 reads CASSQGLAGAGDTQYF. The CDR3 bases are TGCGCCAGCAGCCAAGGACTAGCGGGGGCAGGAGATACGCAGTATTTT.

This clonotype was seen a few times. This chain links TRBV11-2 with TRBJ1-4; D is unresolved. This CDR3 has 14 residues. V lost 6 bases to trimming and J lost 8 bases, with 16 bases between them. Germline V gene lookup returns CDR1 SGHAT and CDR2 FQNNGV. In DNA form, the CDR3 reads TGTGCCAGCAGGCCGGCGTTGGGAAGAGAAAAACTGTTTTTT. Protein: CASRPALGREKLFF.

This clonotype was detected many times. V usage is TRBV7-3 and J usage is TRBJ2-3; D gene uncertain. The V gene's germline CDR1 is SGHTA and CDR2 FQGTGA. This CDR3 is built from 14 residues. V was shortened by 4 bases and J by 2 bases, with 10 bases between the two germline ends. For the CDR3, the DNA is TGTGCCAGCAGCTCCCTCGGGTCCACAGATACGCAGTATTTT. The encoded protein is CASSSLGSTDTQYF.